Listed below are T cell receptor beta chains from one sample, sequenced in a study of T cell responses to AZD1222 COVID-19 vaccine. Method: immunoSEQ multiplex PCR; TCRdb's copy keeps in-frame clones and lacks some. The sample holds tens of thousands of clones, about nine tenths seen once. This sample comprised peripheral blood, obtained on day 0 of AZD1222 vaccination. The receptors originated from an adult in good health. Both conserved end residues are part of each CDR3. Expanded clones are given a class, and other clones once, few, many or no size at all.

j_call clone_size v_call cdr3_aa
TRBJ1-3 once TRBV25-1 CACSRTDGQGNTIYF
TRBJ1-1 . TRBV28 CASSPPPGTTEAFF
TRBJ2-5 . TRBV6-5 CASSPQGRQETQYF
TRBJ1-3 few TRBV24-1 CATSDAGRASGNTIYF
TRBJ1-5 . TRBV6-5 CASTVGLHQPQHF
TRBJ1-3 . TRBV5-1 CASSADSSAGNTIYF
TRBJ2-7 . TRBV7-2 CASSLVESGRGNSYEQYF
TRBJ2-3 . TRBV11-2 CATSRGTYPSDTQYF
TRBJ1-4 . TRBV14 CASSQGGSANEKLFF
TRBJ2-3 . TRBV11-2 CASSPRGYTLTDTQYF
TRBJ2-3 . TRBV5-8 CASPNPGDTQYF
TRBJ1-6 . TRBV28 CASSLAGDFYNSPLHF
TRBJ2-7 . TRBV5-5 CASSFRDRSYEQYF
TRBJ2-1 . TRBV6-2/TRBV6-3 CASSYQQDYNEQFF
TRBJ1-2 once TRBV10-3 CAISTRQQIYGYTF
TRBJ2-2 . TRBV3-1/TRBV3-2 CASSQSGELFF
TRBJ1-5 . TRBV30 CAWSVGVGNSNQPQHF
TRBJ1-1 . TRBV29-1 CSVGGLGETEAFF
TRBJ1-2 . TRBV28 CASRPTLSAYGYTF
TRBJ1-1 . TRBV6-2/TRBV6-3 CASSREVEAFF